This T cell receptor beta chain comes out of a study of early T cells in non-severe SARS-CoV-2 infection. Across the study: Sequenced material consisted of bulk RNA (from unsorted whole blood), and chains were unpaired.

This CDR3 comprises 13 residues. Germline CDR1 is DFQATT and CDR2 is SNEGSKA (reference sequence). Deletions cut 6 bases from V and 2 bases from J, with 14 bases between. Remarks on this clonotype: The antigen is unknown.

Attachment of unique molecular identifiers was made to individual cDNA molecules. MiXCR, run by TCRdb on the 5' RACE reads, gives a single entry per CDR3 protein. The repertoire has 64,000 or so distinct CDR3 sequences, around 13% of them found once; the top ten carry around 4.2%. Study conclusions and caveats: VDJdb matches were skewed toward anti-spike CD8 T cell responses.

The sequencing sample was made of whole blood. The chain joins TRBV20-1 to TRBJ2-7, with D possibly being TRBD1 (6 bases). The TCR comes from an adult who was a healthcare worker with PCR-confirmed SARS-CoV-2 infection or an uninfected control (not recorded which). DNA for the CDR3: TGCAGTGCAGAGTTTACAGGGCCCTACGAGCAGTACTTC. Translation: CSAEFTGPYEQYF.